Listed below are T cell receptor beta chains from one sample, sequenced in a study of blood T cell repertoires in COVID-19. Sequenced by immunoSEQ multiplex PCR; TCRdb stores in-frame clones only, minus some. This sample has more than 120,000 clones, with about nine tenths found just once. The sequenced sample was peripheral blood. These TCRs come from a human donor in a cohort sampled during active COVID-19. Each CDR3 is given with its conserved first and last residue. The order of the fields is J gene, V gene, D gene, clone size, CDR3 DNA, CDR3 protein. The D gene is left open where the match is weak. Only part of the rows carry a size: once, few, many, or a class if the clone is expanded.

>TRBJ1-1|TRBV6-5|TRBD1|few
TGTGCCAGCAGTTACTCGATAACAGGGGGCACTGAAGCTTTCTTT
CASSYSITGGTEAFF
>TRBJ2-7|TRBV27|-|-
TGTGCCAGCAGTTTATATTTCGGAGTTAGCTACGAGCAGTACTTC
CASSLYFGVSYEQYF
>TRBJ1-1|TRBV7-2|-|-
TGTGCCAGCAGCTTTAGCGGAGGGTCCATGAACACTGAAGCTTTCTTT
CASSFSGGSMNTEAFF
>TRBJ2-1|TRBV7-9|TRBD2|once
TGTGCCAGCAGCCCTACTAGCGGGGGGTCCAATGAGCAGTTCTTC
CASSPTSGGSNEQFF
>TRBJ1-2|TRBV19|-|-
TGTGCCAGTACCCCCGAGCGAGTCTATGGCTACACCTTC
CASTPERVYGYTF
>TRBJ1-1|TRBV27|TRBD1|-
TGTGCCAGCAGTTTATTACTAAAGGGCAGGGGGCGAAGCACTGAAGCTTTCTTT
CASSLLLKGRGRSTEAFF
>TRBJ1-6|TRBV2|-|once
TGTGCCAGCAGTATCACAACACGAATTAATTCACCCCTCCACTTT
CASSITTRINSPLHF
>TRBJ2-4|TRBV15|TRBD2|-
TGTGCCACCAGCAGAGGATATGGGCAGGGAGGGAGATTAGCCAAAAACATTCAGTACTTC
CATSRGYGQGGRLAKNIQYF
>TRBJ2-4|TRBV3-1/TRBV3-2|TRBD1|once
TGTGCCAGCAGCCAATTGACAGGGGGGACCAAAAACATTCAGTACTTC
CASSQLTGGTKNIQYF
>TRBJ1-5|TRBV19|TRBD1|-
TGTGCCCTACGGGGTGAGACAGGGTCATCTAAATATAGCAATCAGCCCCAGCATTTT
CALRGETGSSKYSNQPQHF
>TRBJ1-1|TRBV4-3|-|-
TGCGCCAGCAGCCAAGACGGGGGGCGATTACGAACCTTGAACACTGAAGCTTTCTTT
CASSQDGGRLRTLNTEAFF
>TRBJ2-7|TRBV18|-|-
TGTGCCAGCTCACTGCGCGGTTTCTACGAGCAGTACTTC
CASSLRGFYEQYF
>TRBJ1-1|TRBV6-1|-|-
TGTGCCAGCAGTGAATTAGGGGCAGGGTGGACTGAAGCTTTCTTT
CASSELGAGWTEAFF
>TRBJ2-7|TRBV4-3|TRBD2|-
TGCGCCAGCAGCCCCTCTTGGGGGGGGGCCTACGAGCAGTACTTC
CASSPSWGGAYEQYF
>TRBJ1-1|TRBV7-8|TRBD1|once
TGTGCCAGCAGCCCTGAGGGGGCTGTAAGGACTGAAGCTTTCTTT
CASSPEGAVRTEAFF
>TRBJ1-2|TRBV5-4|-|-
TGTGCCAGCACTGGGGAGGACTATGGCTACACCTTC
CASTGEDYGYTF
>TRBJ2-1|TRBV10-3|TRBD2|-
TGTGCCATCAGTGATTCCGGGACTAGCGGGGGGAATGAGCAGTTCTTC
CAISDSGTSGGNEQFF
>TRBJ1-3|TRBV6-5|-|-
TGTGCCAGCAGTTACTCGCTGAGCTCTGGAAACACCATATATTTT
CASSYSLSSGNTIYF